Presented here are 24 T cell receptor beta chains from one specimen sequenced in a study of T-cell memory formation after mild COVID-19. TCRdb analysed the 5' RACE reads with MiXCR anew, one entry per CDR3 protein. The data show fewer than 500,000 distinct CDR3 sequences, with 25% seen just once and under 15% held by the top ten. Specimen: PBMCs or a T cell subset sorted from them (not recorded which). These receptors were obtained from an adult woman who had mild COVID-19 (a few samples of this study predate the infection). Cell type and time point are not known.

This clonotype was seen more than once but under ten times. The chain is built from TRBV6-6 and TRBJ2-7, with D perhaps assigned TRBD1 or TRBD2 (5 bases each). Trimming left V 5 bases short and J 0 bases short, with 23 bases between. The CDR3 sequence is 18 residues long. CDR1 is MNHNY and CDR2 is SVGAGI in the germline V gene (reference sequence). This chain's CDR3 is CASSGGSDPSRSSYEQYF. In DNA, the CDR3 is TGTGCCAGCAGTGGGGGATCGGACCCCTCCCGAAGCTCCTACGAGCAGTACTTC.

This clonotype was seen only a few times. The J gene is TRBJ2-1, the V gene TRBV29-1; 8 bases align to TRBD2. Germline-derived CDR1 and CDR2 are SQVTM and ANQGSEA. The CDR3 runs to 14 residues. V was pared by 2 bases and J by 8 bases, with 8 bases of the junction left unmatched. The CDR3, as DNA: TGCAGCGTTGAACGCCGGGGGGGCCTTGATGAGCAGTTCTTC. This gives the protein CSVERRGGLDEQFF.

The chain couples TRBV19 to TRBJ1-2, with D possibly TRBD1 on 5 matching bases. CDR1 is LNHDA, CDR2 SQIVND, per germline (reference sequence). The germline V and J ends were trimmed by 3 bases and 8 bases, with 22 bases remaining between them. The CDR3 has 16 residues. The CDR3 DNA reads TGTGCCAGTAGTATCCTTTTCGGGACCCGGGACTGGGGCTACACCTTC. Translating it yields CASSILFGTRDWGYTF.

This clonotype has only a few counts. The rearrangement joins TRBV6-4 to TRBJ2-1; maybe TRBD2 (7 bases). CDR1 is MRHNA and CDR2 is SNTAGT in the germline V gene. V was pared by 0 bases and J by 8 bases, with 17 bases between. The CDR3 runs 16 residues. The CDR3 nucleotides are TGTGCCAGCAGTGACTCTCGCGGGGGCCCCCTCGATGAGCAGTTCTTC. Its protein product is CASSDSRGGPLDEQFF.

The V call is TRBV7-9, the J call TRBJ2-7; D is perhaps TRBD2 (6 bases). The germline V and J ends were trimmed by 4 bases and 3 bases, with 16 bases remaining between them. The germline CDR1 and CDR2 sequences are SEHNR and FQNEAQ (reference sequence). The CDR3 is made up of 15 amino acids. CDR3 sequence reads: CASSSGTVGGYEQYF. For the CDR3, the DNA is TGTGCCAGCAGCTCCGGGACGGTGGGGGGCTACGAGCAGTACTTC.

The V call is TRBV5-1, the J call TRBJ2-2; D unclear. Trimming pared 1 base from V and 4 bases from J, leaving 8 bases between. Germline CDR1 is SGHRS and CDR2 is YFSETQ. The CDR3 runs 14 residues. The CDR3 DNA follows: TGCGCCAGCAGCTTGCAGGCTTCCACCGGGGAGCTGTTTTTT. It is translated as CASSLQASTGELFF. The full variable domain, rest sourced from reference TRBV5-1 and TRBJ2-2, is KAGVTQTPRYLIKTRGQQVTLSCSPISGHRSVSWYQQTPGQGLQFLFEYFSETQRNKGNFPGRFSGRQFSNSRSEMNVSTLELGDSALYLCASSLQASTGELFFGEGSRLTVL.

The chain joins TRBV5-1 to TRBJ2-1, with a possible D match to TRBD1 (6 bases). Trimming took off 4 bases at V and 10 bases at J, with 24 bases between the two ends. CDR1 is SGHRS, CDR2 YFSETQ, per germline. There are 16 residues in the CDR3. The CDR3 protein is CASSNTGTNYNEEQFF. The CDR3 DNA reads TGCGCCAGCAGCAATACCGGGACAAACTACAATGAAGAGCAGTTCTTC. Variable domain in full (rest from reference TRBV5-1 and TRBJ2-1): KAGVTQTPRYLIKTRGQQVTLSCSPISGHRSVSWYQQTPGQGLQFLFEYFSETQRNKGNFPGRFSGRQFSNSRSEMNVSTLELGDSALYLCASSNTGTNYNEEQFFGPGTRLTVL.

This clonotype was recorded a few times. The chain is built from TRBV6-1 and TRBJ2-5; D unclear. The CDR3 has 14 amino acids. The germline V gene encodes CDR1 MNHNS and CDR2 SASEGT. Trimming left V 5 bases short and J 7 bases short, with 17 bases between. In DNA form, the CDR3 reads TGTGCCAGCAGTCCTCTGACGGGCCAAAGGACCCAGTACTTC. This gives the protein CASSPLTGQRTQYF.

The gene calls are TRBV7-3 and TRBJ2-3; TRBD2 is a possible D gene (6 bases). The CDR3 sequence is 16 residues long. Trimming removed 6 bases at V and 2 bases at J, with 18 bases between. Germline V gives CDR1 SGHTA, CDR2 FQGTGA. CDR3 residues: CASRLGGSTSTDTQYF. The CDR3, as DNA: TGTGCCAGCAGATTGGGGGGATCGACATCCACAGATACGCAGTATTTT.

The chain employs TRBV15 and TRBJ2-1; TRBD1 aligns across 7 bases. Trimming removed 3 bases from V and 0 bases from J; junction bases left unmatched: 8. This CDR3 is 17 amino acids long. The germline V gene has CDR1 LNHNV and CDR2 YYDKDF (reference sequence). The CDR3 is CATSRGWTGGSYNEQFF. The CDR3 nucleotides read TGTGCCACCAGCAGGGGATGGACAGGAGGCTCCTACAATGAGCAGTTCTTC.

The chain uses TRBV10-3 and TRBJ1-5; a weak D match, TRBD1 (6 bases). Germline lookup yields CDR1 ENHRY and CDR2 SYGVKD. There are 17 residues in the CDR3. V lost 0 bases, J lost 2 bases, and 14 bases lay in between. CDR3 loop: CAISESKGGNGNQPQHF. CDR3 nucleotides: TGTGCCATCAGTGAGTCTAAAGGGGGGAATGGCAATCAGCCCCAGCATTTT.

The chain uses TRBV7-9 and TRBJ2-2, with D possibly matching TRBD2 (7 bases). Trimming took off 5 bases at V and 5 bases at J, with 15 bases between the two ends. CDR1 SEHNR and CDR2 FQNEAQ come from the germline V gene (reference sequence). The CDR3 has 15 amino acids. The CDR3 sequence is CASSRRGARTGELFF. CDR3 in DNA: TGTGCCAGCAGCCGCCGGGGGGCGCGGACCGGGGAGCTGTTTTTT.

A few counts support this clonotype. The rearrangement uses TRBV9 and TRBJ2-5; D is perhaps TRBD1 (6 bases). Germline V CDR1 and CDR2: SGDLS, YYNGEE. V was trimmed by 6 bases and J by 5 bases, leaving 17 bases between them. The CDR3 totals 14 residues. DNA for the CDR3: TGTGCCAGCAACAGAGGACAGCCGGAGGAGACCCAGTACTTC. Amino acids: CASNRGQPEETQYF.

This clonotype was detected only a few times. The genes are TRBV15 and TRBJ1-5, with no clear D. The ends were cut back, 5 bases at V and 6 bases at J, with 14 bases in the middle. Germline assignment: CDR1 LNHNV and CDR2 YYDKDF (reference sequence). This CDR3 is built from 14 residues. CDR3: CATSPISDSQPQHF. In DNA, the CDR3 is TGTGCCACCAGCCCGATCTCGGACTCTCAGCCCCAGCATTTT.

This clonotype was observed a handful of times. The rearrangement links TRBV9 to TRBJ1-5, with D possibly TRBD1 on 5 matching bases. The CDR3 is 15 amino acids. Between the trimmed V and J ends, which lost 6 bases and 3 bases, there was a span of 16 bases. Germline V CDR1 and CDR2: SGDLS, YYNGEE. CDR3 sequence reads: CASNSEGGTNQPQHF. The CDR3 region has the DNA TGTGCCAGCAACTCAGAGGGAGGGACCAATCAGCCCCAGCATTTT.

The chain is built from TRBV5-1 and TRBJ2-3; D is unresolved. CDR1 is SGHRS, CDR2 YFSETQ, per germline. Trimming took 2 bases from V and 4 from J, leaving 8 bases between them. The CDR3 covers 13 residues. CDR3 bases: TGCGCCAGCAGCTTAGAAAACTCAGATACGCAGTATTTT. Its translation: CASSLENSDTQYF.

The chain uses TRBV19 and TRBJ2-7; D gene ambiguous. Germline V lookup: CDR1 LNHDA, CDR2 SQIVND (reference sequence). Trimming removed 6 bases from V and 2 bases from J, with 14 bases in between. The CDR3 loop spans 14 amino acids. This CDR3 is CASSHGPFTYEQYF. The DNA for the CDR3 is TGTGCCAGTAGCCATGGACCATTCACCTACGAGCAGTACTTC.

The chain employs TRBV4-1 and TRBJ2-5; 11 positions agree with TRBD2. After removal of 3 bases from V and 7 bases from J, the junction contained 10 bases not matched to a gene. The germline gives CDR1 MGHRA, CDR2 YSYEKL. This CDR3 is built from 16 residues. In DNA, the CDR3 is TGCGCCAGCAGCCACGAGACTAGCGGGGCCTTATGGACCCAGTACTTC. It translates to CASSHETSGALWTQYF.

V usage is TRBV9 and J usage is TRBJ2-3; 14 nucleotides line up with TRBD2. CDR1 is SGDLS and CDR2 is YYNGEE in the germline V gene. J lost 5 bases, V lost 4 bases, and 6 bases had no gene match. This CDR3 has 16 amino acids. In DNA, the CDR3 is TGTGCCAGCAGCCCTGGGACTAGCGGGGGCGGAGATACGCAGTATTTT. Translated, it gives CASSPGTSGGGDTQYF.

This clonotype has just one count. This may stem from a read error, because a much larger clone lies one nucleotide away. The chain has TRBV24-1 and TRBJ2-3; D is possibly TRBD1 (6 bases). The CDR3 covers 13 residues. The V gene lost 5 bases and the J gene lost 1 base, with 6 bases spanning the gap. Germline V gene sequence: CDR1 KGHDR, CDR2 SFDVKD. CDR3 residues: CATSGQGTDTQYF. The CDR3 coding sequence is TGTGCCACCAGTGGACAGGGCACAGATACGCAGTATTTT.

This clonotype appeared a single time. The J gene is TRBJ2-7, the V gene TRBV20-1; 11 nucleotides agree with TRBD2. This CDR3 spans 15 amino acids. The germline gives CDR1 DFQATT, CDR2 SNEGSKA (reference sequence). The V gene end was trimmed by 5 bases and the J gene end by 2 bases; junction bases not matched to a gene: 8. This CDR3 is CSAPQLAGVPYEQYF. The CDR3, as DNA: TGCAGTGCTCCGCAACTAGCGGGAGTCCCCTACGAGCAGTACTTC.

V usage is TRBV24-1 and J usage is TRBJ2-1; TRBD1 might be the D (5 bases). V was trimmed by 4 bases and J by 5 bases, leaving 8 bases between them. The germline V gene encodes CDR1 KGHDR and CDR2 SFDVKD. The CDR3 totals 13 residues. The CDR3: CATSDRTHNEQFF. The CDR3 DNA is TGTGCCACCAGTGACAGGACACACAATGAGCAGTTCTTC.

This clonotype was counted many times. The chain couples TRBV5-1 to TRBJ1-2, with D perhaps TRBD1 (6 bases). Germline V gives CDR1 SGHRS, CDR2 YFSETQ. Trimming cost V 3 bases and J 3 bases, with 15 bases left between them. The length of the CDR3 is 15 residues. The CDR3 sequence: CASSSGQASDYGYTF. The CDR3 coding sequence is TGCGCCAGCAGCTCGGGACAAGCATCTGACTATGGCTACACCTTC.

The sample holds many counts of this clonotype. The chain has TRBV7-6 and TRBJ2-1, with 9 bases that match TRBD1. This CDR3 is 18 amino acids long. Germline assignment: CDR1 SGHVS and CDR2 FNYEAQ. Losses at the gene ends were 5 bases for V and 8 bases for J; bases not matched to a gene: 19. The CDR3 is CASSPYGRHRGRIYEQFF. In DNA, the CDR3 is TGTGCCAGCAGCCCGTATGGGCGCCACAGGGGGCGCATCTATGAGCAGTTCTTC.